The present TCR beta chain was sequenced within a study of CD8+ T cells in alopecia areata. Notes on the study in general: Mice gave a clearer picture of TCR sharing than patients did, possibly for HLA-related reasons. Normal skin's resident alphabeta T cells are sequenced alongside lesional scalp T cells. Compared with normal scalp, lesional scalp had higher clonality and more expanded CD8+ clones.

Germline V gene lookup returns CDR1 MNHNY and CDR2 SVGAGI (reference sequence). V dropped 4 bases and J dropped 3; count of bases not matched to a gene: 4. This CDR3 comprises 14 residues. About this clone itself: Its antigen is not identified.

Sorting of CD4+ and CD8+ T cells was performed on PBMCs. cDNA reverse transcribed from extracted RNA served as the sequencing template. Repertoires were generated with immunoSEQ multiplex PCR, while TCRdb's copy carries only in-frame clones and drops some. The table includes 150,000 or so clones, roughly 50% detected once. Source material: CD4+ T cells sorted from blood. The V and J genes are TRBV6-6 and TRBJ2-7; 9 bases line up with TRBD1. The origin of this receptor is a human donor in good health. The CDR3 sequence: CASSSRTGVYEQYF. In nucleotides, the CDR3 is TGTGCCAGCAGTTCCCGGACAGGGGTCTACGAGCAGTACTTC.